The rows below give T cell receptor beta chains drawn from one sample of a study of long-term antiretroviral therapy in people with HIV. This table comes from immunoSEQ multiplex PCR, and its TCRdb copy is limited to in-frame clones, with some not included. The table shows tens of thousands of clones, with around 83% occurring only once. Sequencing was performed on unsorted PBMCs, taken roughly 2.9 years before starting antiretroviral therapy. The source of these receptors is a woman aged 30 to 39 with HIV. The CDR3 runs from the conserved cysteine through the conserved F or W. D genes are given only for firm matches. Size tells how often a clone was seen (once, few, many) or the class of an expanded clone, and some rows leave it out.

v_gene,d_gene,j_gene,abundance,CDR3aa,CDR3nt
TRBV5-5,TRBD1,TRBJ2-6,-,CASSLETGVRSGANVLTF,TGTGCCAGCAGCTTGGAAACAGGGGTGCGCTCTGGGGCCAACGTCCTGACTTTC
TRBV6-6,-,TRBJ1-5,-,CASNAKGINQPQHF,TGTGCCAGCAACGCTAAAGGGATCAATCAGCCCCAGCATTTT
TRBV30,-,TRBJ1-4,-,CAWSAGRGEKLFF,TGTGCCTGGAGTGCAGGGCGAGGCGAAAAACTGTTTTTT
TRBV4-1,-,TRBJ1-4,-,CASSRWANEKLFF,TGCGCCAGCAGCCGCTGGGCTAATGAAAAACTGTTTTTT
TRBV10-1,-,TRBJ1-2,-,CATPGPMTVGSYGYTF,TGCGCCACTCCGGGGCCAATGACTGTCGGTTCCTATGGCTACACCTTC
TRBV6-6,-,TRBJ1-6,-,CASSSKGSSPLHF,TGTGCCAGCAGTTCAAAGGGTAGCTCACCCCTCCACTTT
TRBV5-1,-,TRBJ2-5,-,CASSLGLEAGTQYF,TGCGCCAGCAGCTTGGGGTTGGAGGCGGGGACCCAGTACTTC
TRBV14,-,TRBJ2-5,-,CASSSDGKETQYF,TGTGCCAGCAGTTCCGACGGGAAAGAGACCCAGTACTTC
TRBV6-6,TRBD2,TRBJ2-7,-,CASSAYSGLAYEQYF,TGTGCCAGCAGTGCTTACTCCGGACTAGCCTACGAGCAGTACTTC
TRBV5-1,TRBD2,TRBJ2-1,-,CASSSGTSVPNEQFF,TGCGCCAGCAGCTCCGGGACTAGCGTCCCCAATGAGCAGTTCTTC
TRBV19,-,TRBJ2-7,-,CASSMGHLSYEQYF,TGTGCCAGTAGTATGGGACATCTCTCCTACGAGCAGTACTTC
TRBV14,-,TRBJ2-1,-,CASSQTGTYNEQFF,TGTGCCAGCAGCCAAACAGGAACCTACAATGAGCAGTTCTTC
TRBV2,TRBD2,TRBJ2-1,few,CASSSGEALNEQFF,TGTGCCAGCTCAAGCGGGGAAGCTTTGAATGAGCAGTTCTTC
TRBV30,-,TRBJ1-1,few,CAWRELQTGNTEAFF,TGTGCCTGGAGAGAACTCCAGACAGGGAACACTGAAGCTTTCTTT
TRBV6-5,-,TRBJ2-7,-,CASSLGYRREQYF,TGTGCCAGCAGTTTAGGTTATCGGAGAGAGCAGTACTTC
TRBV5-1,-,TRBJ1-2,-,CASSLGTPDYGYTF,TGCGCCAGCAGCTTAGGGACTCCTGATTATGGCTACACCTTC
TRBV5-1,-,TRBJ2-3,-,CASSRNEGGIADTQYF,TGCGCCAGCAGTCGAAACGAGGGGGGAATCGCAGATACGCAGTATTTT
TRBV5-1,-,TRBJ1-6,-,CASSSTFTGNSPLHF,TGCGCCAGCAGCTCGACATTTACGGGTAATTCACCCCTCCACTTT
TRBV5-1,-,TRBJ2-6,-,CASSLEVGSGANVLTF,TGCGCCAGCAGCTTGGAGGTGGGTTCTGGGGCCAACGTCCTGACTTTC
TRBV15,TRBD1,TRBJ1-1,-,CATSRQQGGTEAFF,TGTGCCACCAGCAGACAACAGGGGGGGACTGAAGCTTTCTTT
TRBV28,-,TRBJ2-1,-,CASSLRGYNEQFF,TGTGCCAGCAGTTTACGCGGATACAATGAGCAGTTCTTC
TRBV6-1,-,TRBJ1-6,few,CASSEGGSPLHF,TGTGCCAGCAGTGAAGGGGGTTCACCCCTCCACTTT
TRBV5-6,-,TRBJ1-5,-,CASSLAGRGSNQPQHF,TGTGCCAGCAGCTTGGCAGGGAGAGGGAGCAATCAGCCCCAGCATTTT
TRBV5-5,-,TRBJ1-4,-,CASSRSSNINEKLFF,TGTGCCAGCAGCCGAAGCAGCAATATTAATGAAAAACTGTTTTTT
TRBV30,-,TRBJ2-7,-,CAWSAIYEQYF,TGTGCCTGGAGTGCGATATACGAGCAGTACTTC
TRBV27,TRBD2,TRBJ2-1,-,CASSFLIAGARGEQFF,TGTGCCAGCAGTTTTTTGATAGCGGGGGCCCGGGGTGAGCAGTTCTTC
TRBV11-1,TRBD1,TRBJ2-1,-,CASSLSPGQANEQFF,TGTGCCAGCAGCTTATCCCCGGGACAGGCCAATGAGCAGTTCTTC
TRBV7-2,-,TRBJ2-5,once,CASSLEAAERASETQYF,TGTGCCAGCAGCTTAGAAGCCGCAGAGAGAGCTTCAGAGACCCAGTACTTC
TRBV25-1,TRBD1,TRBJ1-6,-,CASSELQGKLSPLHF,TGTGCCAGCAGTGAACTACAGGGGAAGCTTTCACCCCTCCACTTT
TRBV30,-,TRBJ1-6,-,CAWSVDGNSPLHF,TGTGCCTGGAGTGTCGACGGGAATTCACCCCTCCACTTT
TRBV9,TRBD2,TRBJ2-5,-,CASSVMPGGGKETQYF,TGTGCCAGCAGCGTTATGCCGGGGGGAGGAAAAGAGACCCAGTACTTC
TRBV14,TRBD1,TRBJ2-1,few,CASSQVGTGGGNEQFF,TGTGCCAGCAGCCAAGTGGGGACAGGGGGAGGAAATGAGCAGTTCTTC
TRBV10-3,TRBD1,TRBJ2-1,-,CAISVIQGAPGEQFF,TGTGCCATCAGTGTCATCCAGGGGGCGCCCGGTGAGCAGTTCTTC
TRBV7-9,-,TRBJ2-2,-,CASSLDTASSTGELFF,TGTGCCAGCAGCCTTGACACCGCGTCGAGCACCGGGGAGCTGTTTTTT
TRBV5-1,-,TRBJ1-1,-,CASSSWRLGNTEAFF,TGCGCCAGCAGCAGTTGGAGGCTCGGGAACACTGAAGCTTTCTTT
TRBV30,-,TRBJ1-1,-,CAWSPDLNTEAFF,TGTGCCTGGAGTCCCGATTTGAACACTGAAGCTTTCTTT
TRBV7-2,-,TRBJ1-5,-,CASSYDNQPQHF,TGTGCCAGCAGCTATGATAATCAGCCCCAGCATTTT
TRBV4-1,TRBD1,TRBJ1-2,-,CASSQSQGANGYTF,TGCGCCAGCAGCCAAAGCCAGGGGGCTAATGGCTACACCTTC
TRBV2,-,TRBJ2-3,-,CASSGGQRRSTDTQYF,TGTGCCAGCAGTGGAGGACAGCGGAGAAGCACAGATACGCAGTATTTT
TRBV7-8,TRBD1,TRBJ2-6,-,CASSSRGRGANVLTF,TGTGCCAGCAGCAGCAGGGGGCGTGGGGCCAACGTCCTGACTTTC
TRBV5-1,TRBD1,TRBJ1-2,-,CASSASGQGARANYGYTF,TGCGCCAGCAGCGCGAGCGGACAGGGGGCAAGAGCTAACTATGGCTACACCTTC
TRBV5-6,-,TRBJ1-2,-,CASSFIRYRNGYTF,TGTGCCAGCAGCTTTATAAGGTACCGCAATGGCTACACCTTC
TRBV5-1,-,TRBJ2-5,-,CASSLGTLEVETQYF,TGCGCCAGCAGCTTGGGGACTCTGGAGGTAGAGACCCAGTACTTC
TRBV4-1,-,TRBJ1-1,-,CASGRGLNTEAFF,TGCGCCAGCGGTCGGGGGCTGAACACTGAAGCTTTCTTT
TRBV7-9,-,TRBJ2-1,-,CASTKPGLQIWEQFF,TGTGCCAGCACCAAACCGGGACTCCAGATATGGGAGCAGTTCTTC
TRBV19,-,TRBJ1-1,-,CASSPRVRTVNTEAFF,TGTGCCAGTAGTCCCCGAGTTCGGACGGTGAACACTGAAGCTTTCTTT
TRBV27,TRBD1,TRBJ1-6,-,CASSPADRGPSSPLHF,TGTGCCAGCAGCCCCGCCGACAGGGGGCCGAGCTCACCCCTCCACTTT
TRBV19,TRBD1,TRBJ1-3,-,CASIPGQGRNTIYF,TGTGCCAGTATCCCGGGACAGGGAAGAAACACCATATATTTT
TRBV6-1,-,TRBJ2-3,-,CASIGGALTDTQYF,TGTGCCAGCATTGGGGGGGCTCTCACAGATACGCAGTATTTT
TRBV5-4,-,TRBJ2-2,-,CASSLDVGNTGELFF,TGTGCCAGCAGCTTGGACGTCGGTAACACCGGGGAGCTGTTTTTT
TRBV2,TRBD1,TRBJ2-5,-,CASSIDRAETQYF,TGTGCCAGCAGTATTGACAGGGCAGAGACCCAGTACTTC
TRBV27,TRBD1,TRBJ2-5,-,CASSFQGAETQYF,TGTGCCAGCAGCTTTCAGGGGGCGGAGACCCAGTACTTC
TRBV7-2,-,TRBJ1-1,once,CASSRIPENTEAFF,TGTGCCAGCTCCCGAATTCCGGAGAACACTGAAGCTTTCTTT
TRBV19,-,TRBJ1-3,-,CASKNTAGNTIYF,TGTGCCAGTAAGAACACGGCAGGAAACACCATATATTTT
TRBV10-3,TRBD2,TRBJ2-7,-,CAISDSGGRYEQYF,TGTGCCATCAGTGATAGCGGGGGCCGCTACGAGCAGTACTTC
TRBV30,-,TRBJ1-1,-,CAWTRADTEAFF,TGTGCCTGGACCCGTGCAGACACTGAAGCTTTCTTT
TRBV6-7,TRBD1,TRBJ1-2,-,CASRLRGNYGYTF,TGTGCCAGCAGGCTCAGGGGGAACTATGGCTACACCTTC
TRBV19,-,TRBJ1-4,few,CASSISYLRAEKLFF,TGTGCCAGTAGTATTAGTTATTTGCGGGCTGAAAAACTGTTTTTT